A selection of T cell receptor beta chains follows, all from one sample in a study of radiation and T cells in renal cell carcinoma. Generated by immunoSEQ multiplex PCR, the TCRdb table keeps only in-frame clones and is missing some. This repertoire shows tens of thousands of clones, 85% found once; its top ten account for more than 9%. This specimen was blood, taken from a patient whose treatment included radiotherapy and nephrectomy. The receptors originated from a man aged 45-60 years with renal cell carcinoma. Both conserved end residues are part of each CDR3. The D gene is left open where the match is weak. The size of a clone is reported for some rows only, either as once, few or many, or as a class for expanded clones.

TGCGCCAGCAGCTTGGATAGTTTCGCAGTTAACTATGGCTACACCTTC | CASSLDSFAVNYGYTF | NA | TRBJ1-2 | TRBV5-1 | NA
TGTGCCAGCAGCTTACACTCCCCGACAGTGAACACTGAAGCTTTCTTT | CASSLHSPTVNTEAFF | NA | TRBJ1-1 | TRBV7-3 | NA
TGTGCCATCAGTGGAGGAGAGACCCAGTACTTC | CAISGGETQYF | NA | TRBJ2-5 | TRBV10-3 | NA
TGTGCCAGCAGTACGCTGGGACAGACTCATGGCTACACCTTC | CASSTLGQTHGYTF | TRBD1 | TRBJ1-2 | TRBV6-1 | NA
TGTGCCAGCAGCTTGACGACAGGGGACTACGAGCAGTACTTC | CASSLTTGDYEQYF | TRBD1 | TRBJ2-7 | TRBV11-2 | NA
TGTGCCAGCAGCTTCCGCACAGACACGGAGCAGTTCTTC | CASSFRTDTEQFF | NA | TRBJ2-1 | TRBV27 | NA
TGTGCCAGCAGCGTAGCTTCGGGGGTTGAGCAGTTCTTC | CASSVASGVEQFF | NA | TRBJ2-1 | TRBV9 | few
TGTGCCAGCAGCTTACAGGGGGCTGGAAACACCATATATTTT | CASSLQGAGNTIYF | TRBD1 | TRBJ1-3 | TRBV7-2 | few
TGTGCCAGCAGACAAACTGGGGGCTATGGGAACACCGGGGAGCTGTTTTTT | CASRQTGGYGNTGELFF | NA | TRBJ2-2 | TRBV11-3 | NA
TGCGCCAGCAGCTTGGGCGGGGGGAGACAAGAGACCCAGTACTTC | CASSLGGGRQETQYF | TRBD2 | TRBJ2-5 | TRBV5-1 | NA
TGTGCCATCAGTGAATTGGGGACAGGGAATGTTATGGCTGGAAACACCATATATTTT | CAISELGTGNVMAGNTIYF | TRBD1 | TRBJ1-3 | TRBV10-3 | NA
TGTGCCACCTCGACTAGCTCGGGTACGCAGTATTTT | CATSTSSGTQYF | TRBD2 | TRBJ2-3 | TRBV6-1 | NA
TGTGCCAAACCCTACGAGCAGTACTTC | CAKPYEQYF | NA | TRBJ2-7 | TRBV6-5 | once
TGCGCCAGCAGTGGTGGGGGGCTCGAGTTCTTC | CASSGGGLEFF | NA | TRBJ2-1 | TRBV5-1 | NA
TGTGCCAGCAGCCTAGGGCTAGCGGGAGCAGATACGCAGTATTTT | CASSLGLAGADTQYF | TRBD2 | TRBJ2-3 | TRBV7-3 | NA
TGTGCCTGTCTAGCGGGAGTGCTCAACAATGAGCAGTTCTTC | CACLAGVLNNEQFF | TRBD2 | TRBJ2-1 | TRBV30 | NA
TGTGCCAGCCAGAAGGGGGCTAGTGCCCTGGAAAGACCCCAGCATTTT | CASQKGASALERPQHF | TRBD1 | TRBJ1-5 | TRBV5-5 | NA
TGTGCCAGCAGCACCAGACTATCAGATACGCAGTATTTT | CASSTRLSDTQYF | NA | TRBJ2-3 | TRBV9 | NA